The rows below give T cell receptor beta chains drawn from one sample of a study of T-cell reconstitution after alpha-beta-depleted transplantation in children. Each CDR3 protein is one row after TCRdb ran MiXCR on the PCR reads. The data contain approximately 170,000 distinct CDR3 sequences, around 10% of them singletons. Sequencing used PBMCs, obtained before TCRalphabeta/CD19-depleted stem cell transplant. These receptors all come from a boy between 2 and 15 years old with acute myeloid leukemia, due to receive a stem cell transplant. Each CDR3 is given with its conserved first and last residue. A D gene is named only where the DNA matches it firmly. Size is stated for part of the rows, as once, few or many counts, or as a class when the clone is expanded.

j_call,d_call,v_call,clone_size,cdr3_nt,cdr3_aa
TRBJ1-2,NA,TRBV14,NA,TGTGCCAGCAGCCAAGCACGTGGGGATGGCTACACCTTC,CASSQARGDGYTF
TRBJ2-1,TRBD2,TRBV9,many,TGTGCCAGCAGCGTAGGAGGCGGGAGGTCCTACAATGAGCAGTTCTTC,CASSVGGGRSYNEQFF
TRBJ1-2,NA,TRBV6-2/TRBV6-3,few,TGTGCCAGCAGTTACTCCCTCGGGACCCACTATGGCTACACCTTC,CASSYSLGTHYGYTF
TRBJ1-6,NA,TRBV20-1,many,TGCAGTGCCGACTCGAAAAGAGGACCTCTTAATTCACCCCTCCACTTT,CSADSKRGPLNSPLHF
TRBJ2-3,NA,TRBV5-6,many,TGTGCCAGCAGCTGGGGCCTGGGGGCTCGCACAGATACGCAGTATTTT,CASSWGLGARTDTQYF
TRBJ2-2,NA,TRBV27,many,TGTGCCAGCAGTTTTAAGGGGCGGGAGCTGTTTTTT,CASSFKGRELFF
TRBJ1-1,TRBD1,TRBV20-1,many,TGCAGTGCTAGAGGACTTAGGACAGGGTCGAACACTGAAGCTTTCTTT,CSARGLRTGSNTEAFF
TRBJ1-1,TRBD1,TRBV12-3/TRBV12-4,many,TGTGCCAGCAGTTACAGGGGGCGCACGGGAAACACTGAAGCTTTCTTT,CASSYRGRTGNTEAFF
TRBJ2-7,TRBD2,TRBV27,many,TGTGCCAGCAGGGCTAGCGGGATGAGCTCCTACGAGCAGTACTTC,CASRASGMSSYEQYF
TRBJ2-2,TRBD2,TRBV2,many,TGTGCCAGCAGAGCTACTAGCGGGGGGGGCACCGGGGAGCTGTTTTTT,CASRATSGGGTGELFF